This paragraph covers one T cell receptor (beta chain) sequence. Its specificity is unknown. Primers for the PCR totalled 60 Vbeta and 13 Jbeta. The protocol was immunoSEQ multiplex PCR, while the TCRdb copy is restricted to in-frame clones and leaves out a portion. The data show around 300,000 clones, roughly two thirds seen once. Trimming left V 4 bases short and J 5 bases short, with 17 bases between. There are 15 residues in the CDR3. The germline gives CDR1 LNHDA, CDR2 SQIVND (reference sequence). These data originate in a study of cytomegalovirus exposure and HLA in healthy donors. Whole-study results and caveats: Whilst most TCR sequences proved rare, a subset of public TCRs occurred across many donors. TCR beta V segments were, for the most part, productive about 87% or about 30% of the time in an earlier analysis.

This chain joins TRBV19 and TRBJ1-2; D perhaps matches TRBD1 (6 bases). This sequence was found in a female donor in good health and CMV-seronegative. Sequencing used PBMCs. CDR3 coding DNA: TGTGCCAGTAGTACACGGCCTCGGGACATTTATGGCTACACCTTC. It codes for CASSTRPRDIYGYTF.